This TCR beta chain is drawn from a study of T cell repertoires in cytomegalovirus infection. In regard to this clonotype: Antigen unknown.

TCRdb re-derived calls from the reads in MiXCR, one entry per CDR3 protein. The table has 640,000 or so distinct CDR3 sequences, around 31% seen once. The input for sequencing was cultured PBMCs, taken from culture after CMV antigen stimulation. This TCR was sampled from a human donor in good health (CMV status not recorded). Some clones in this sample may be carry-over from other donors' samples.

The CDR3 loop reads CASSPLGNSYEQYF. DNA for the CDR3: TGTGCCAGCAGCCCTCTGGGCAATAGCTACGAGCAGTACTTC. The gene calls are TRBV6-6 and TRBJ2-7; D is unresolved. The V and J ends lost 6 bases and 3 bases respectively, with 15 bases between them. Germline lookup yields CDR1 MNHNY and CDR2 SVGAGI (reference sequence). CDR3 length: 14 amino acids.